The 9 T cell receptor beta chains below were found in one sample sequenced in a study of response to subunit inactivated influenza vaccine. TCRdb ran MiXCR on the RT-PCR reads and lists one entry per CDR3 protein. The sample shows 500,000 to 600,000 distinct CDR3 sequences, around 13% of them seen only once. The sequencing here drew on PBMCs from blood, taken 35 to 45 days after vaccination. The receptors were sampled from a man aged 50 to 60 who received an inactivated influenza vaccine.

The chain carries TRBV5-4 and TRBJ2-3; TRBD2 matches at 12 bases. V trimming: 0 bases; J trimming: 4 bases; junction bases outside the gene matches: 9. The CDR3 runs 18 residues. The germline CDR1 and CDR2 sequences are SGHNT and YYREEE (reference sequence). CDR3 loop: CASSLGASGRGVSDTQYF. For the CDR3, the DNA is TGTGCCAGCAGCTTGGGAGCTAGCGGGAGGGGAGTTTCAGATACGCAGTATTTT.

V and J are TRBV15 and TRBJ2-7, with D uncertain. V lost 0 bases, J lost 4 bases, and 7 bases lay in between. Per germline, CDR1 LNHNV and CDR2 YYDKDF (reference sequence). The CDR3 has 13 amino acids. The CDR3 reads CATSREVNYEQYF. Here the CDR3 DNA reads TGTGCCACCAGCAGAGAGGTAAATTACGAGCAGTACTTC. Together with reference TRBV15 and TRBJ2-7, the CDR3 gives the full variable domain: DAMVIQNPRYQVTQFGKPVTLSCSQTLNHNVMYWYQQKSSQAPKLLFHYYDKDFNNEADTPDNFQSRRPNTSFCFLDIRSPGLGDTAMYLCATSREVNYEQYFGPGTRLTVT.

The rearrangement links TRBV20-1 to TRBJ2-1; possibly TRBD2 for D (6 bases). Germline-derived CDR1 and CDR2 are DFQATT and SNEGSKA (reference sequence). Trimming pared 0 bases from V and 0 bases from J, leaving 15 bases between. The CDR3 totals 17 residues. The CDR3, as DNA: TGCAGTGCTAGAGAGCCTAGCGTCGCAAGCTCCTACAATGAGCAGTTCTTC. Protein: CSAREPSVASSYNEQFF.

The sample holds a few counts of this clonotype. The V and J genes are TRBV3-1 and TRBJ2-1, with 9 positions matching TRBD2. CDR3 size: 15 residues. CDR1 is LGHDT, CDR2 YNNKEL, per germline (reference sequence). V lost 4 bases and J lost 9; bases outside the gene matches: 10. CDR3 loop: CASSPNRYSGGEQFF. CDR3 nucleotides: TGTGCCAGCAGCCCTAATCGTTATAGCGGGGGTGAGCAGTTCTTC.

The chain joins TRBV18 to TRBJ1-1; D call uncertain. Germline-derived CDR1 and CDR2 are KGHSH and LQKENI. CDR3 length: 16 amino acids. V lost 6 bases, J lost 0 bases, and 17 bases lay in between. DNA for the CDR3: TGTGCCAGCTCCCTAACCTCGACGACGGTGAACACTGAAGCTTTCTTT. Translated, it gives CASSLTSTTVNTEAFF.

This clonotype was recorded only once. The V gene is TRBV9, the J gene TRBJ2-3, with D uncertain. Trimming removed 0 bases at V and 6 bases at J, with 11 bases between. The germline V gene encodes CDR1 SGDLS and CDR2 YYNGEE. The CDR3 contains 14 residues. The CDR3 coding sequence is TGTGCCAGCAGCGTAGGGGCCGGAGTTGATACGCAGTATTTT. Amino acid sequence: CASSVGAGVDTQYF.

This clonotype has a count of ten or more. The chain combines TRBV3-2 with TRBJ2-1; no DNA check was done on the table's D call, TRBD2. TRBV3-2 is a recognized pseudogene. The CDR3 is 18 amino acids. CDR3 DNA sequence: TGTGCCAGCAGTGAGAGCCGGAGGGCCTCTAGCGGGAGGAATGAGCAGTTCTTC. It is translated as CASSESRRASSGRNEQFF.

Regarding this clonotype: A junction boundary mismatches the germline segment, possibly from a read error. The J gene is TRBJ2-1, the V gene TRBV20-1; 14 bases map to TRBD2. CDR3 size: 16 residues. Germline loops: CDR1 DFQATT, CDR2 SNEGSKA (reference sequence). CDR3 DNA sequence: TGCTGTGCCATCAATAGACTAGCGGGAGGGCGTAATGAGCAGTTCTTC. It codes for CCAINRLAGGRNEQFF.

V is TRBV20-1 and J is TRBJ1-4; D call uncertain. V lost 3 bases and J lost 0, with 5 bases in between. The CDR3 consists of 13 residues. Germline CDR1 reads DFQATT; CDR2 reads SNEGSKA (reference sequence). This CDR3 reads CSASKATNEKLFF. The CDR3 region has the DNA TGCAGTGCTAGTAAAGCAACTAATGAAAAACTGTTTTTT.